The 10 T cell receptor beta chains reported below all come from one sample, sequenced in a study of chronic HIV infection and antiretroviral therapy. TCRdb ran MiXCR on the 5' RACE reads and lists one entry per CDR3 protein. The sample carries under 55,000 distinct CDR3 sequences, approximately 20% recorded once. The source material was peripheral blood. The receptor set was obtained from an adult who had HIV and had not received antiretroviral therapy, or was an uninfected healthy control (not recorded which).

The rearrangement links TRBV4-1 to TRBJ2-1; D not certain. The germline V and J ends were trimmed by 0 bases and 9 bases, with 9 bases remaining between them. Germline-derived CDR1 and CDR2 are MGHRA and YSYEKL. The length of the CDR3 is 13 residues. CDR3 in DNA: TGCGCCAGCAGCCAAGATCGGCGCTCTGAGCAGTTCTTC. Protein sequence: CASSQDRRSEQFF.

This clonotype was seen more than once but under ten times. V is TRBV18 and J is TRBJ1-1; D possibly corresponds to TRBD1 (5 bases). CDR3 size: 14 residues. With 2 bases removed from V and 1 base from J, the gap between germline ends came to 8 bases. CDR1 and CDR2 (germline): KGHSH, LQKENI. The CDR3 DNA follows: TGTGCCAGCTCACCAACCCAGGGGAACACTGAAGCTTTCTTT. Its protein product is CASSPTQGNTEAFF.

The gene calls are TRBV9 and TRBJ2-3; 7 bases map to TRBD2. The germline V gene has CDR1 SGDLS and CDR2 YYNGEE. The CDR3 runs to 14 residues. The ends lost 4 bases at V and 0 bases at J; junction bases unmatched: 2. As DNA, the CDR3 is TGTGCCAGCAGCAGACTAGCCAGCACAGATACGCAGTATTTT. Encoded protein: CASSRLASTDTQYF.

The chain uses TRBV27 and TRBJ2-7, with a tentative D call TRBD2 (5 bases). V dropped 7 bases and J dropped 3 bases, with 16 bases sitting between them. CDR1 and CDR2 from the germline V gene are MNHEY and SMNVEV (reference sequence). The CDR3 has 14 amino acids. The DNA of the CDR3 is TGTGCCAGCAAGGAGGCCCCTATCGACTACGAGCAGTACTTC. Protein: CASKEAPIDYEQYF.

The gene calls are TRBV28 and TRBJ2-3, with unresolved D. CDR1 and CDR2 from the germline V gene are MDHEN and SYDVKM. The CDR3 covers 13 residues. V gave up 1 base and J gave up 1 base, with 3 bases separating them. The DNA of the CDR3 is TGTGCCAGCAGTTTATCAGGCACAGATACGCAGTATTTT. Its translation is CASSLSGTDTQYF.

Only a few counts were recorded for this clonotype. The chain is built from TRBV10-3 and TRBJ2-2; the match to TRBD2 covers 7 bases. Germline-derived CDR1 and CDR2 are ENHRY and SYGVKD. J was trimmed by 4 bases and V by 8 bases; bases with no gene match: 7. The length of the CDR3 is 14 residues. CDR3: CAIGLSSGTGELFF. In DNA, the CDR3 is TGTGCCATCGGGCTCTCTAGCGGCACCGGGGAGCTGTTTTTT.

This clonotype occurred many times. The chain uses TRBV28 and TRBJ2-7, with TRBD1 as a possible D gene (5 bases). Trimming removed 2 bases from V and 5 bases from J, with 7 bases in between. Germline V gives CDR1 MDHEN, CDR2 SYDVKM. The CDR3 length is 12 residues. The CDR3 is CASSLRGNEQYF. CDR3 coding DNA: TGTGCCAGCAGTTTAAGGGGTAACGAGCAGTACTTC.

This clonotype was observed a few times. The chain is built from TRBV28 and TRBJ2-1, with 9 bases aligning to TRBD1. The CDR3 has 17 residues. The V gene's germline CDR1 is MDHEN and CDR2 SYDVKM. With V trimmed by 5 bases and J by 4 bases, 12 bases remained unmatched. CDR3 coding DNA: TGTGCCAGCAGTCCGATACCGGGACAGGGATCATACAATGAGCAGTTCTTC. Encoded protein: CASSPIPGQGSYNEQFF.

V usage is TRBV20-1 and J usage is TRBJ2-7, with TRBD2 matching 9 bases. Trimming removed 5 bases from V and 3 bases from J; junction bases left unmatched: 8. CDR3 size: 14 residues. Germline assignment: CDR1 DFQATT and CDR2 SNEGSKA (reference sequence). CDR3 loop: CSAGPREGLYEQYF. Here the CDR3 DNA reads TGCAGTGCTGGACCGCGGGAGGGCCTCTACGAGCAGTACTTC.

This clonotype has just a few counts. The chain couples TRBV9 to TRBJ2-5; a weak D match, TRBD2 (6 bases). The CDR3 sequence is 15 residues long. In germline, CDR1 is SGDLS, CDR2 YYNGEE. V was cut by 2 bases and J by 3 bases, with 14 bases left in between. In DNA, the CDR3 is TGTGCCAGCAGCGTGGGCACCAGGGAGGAAGAGACCCAGTACTTC. It specifies CASSVGTREEETQYF.